Listed here is a single TCR beta chain. Antigen: not known. The sample originates from a study of radiotherapy plus CTLA-4 blockade in lung cancer. About the study: Objective responses emerged in about 20% of patients, and roughly 30% attained disease control. Notes on the study in general: Expansion in blood of tumor-derived TCR clones was seen after radiotherapy plus ipilimumab. Early blood T cell clone dynamics reportedly forecast response best, with interferon-beta.

Generated by immunoSEQ multiplex PCR, the TCRdb table keeps only in-frame clones and is missing some. The sample lists about 59,000 clones, approximately 65% occurring once. This CDR3 is built from 15 residues. Germline CDR1 is SGDLS and CDR2 is YYNGEE. V gave up 0 bases and J gave up 2 bases, with 11 bases separating them. V gene TRBV9 combines with J gene TRBJ2-5; D unresolved. The sequence was collected from a human donor with non-small cell lung cancer whose response to radiotherapy plus ipilimumab could not be evaluated. This sample comprised peripheral blood, obtained from a patient treated with radiotherapy plus ipilimumab. This CDR3 is CASSVVGSPQETQYF. The CDR3 region has the DNA TGTGCCAGCAGCGTAGTGGGCAGCCCACAAGAGACCCAGTACTTC. Variable domain in full (rest from reference TRBV9 and TRBJ2-5): DSGVTQTPKHLITATGQRVTLRCSPRSGDLSVYWYQQSLDQGLQFLIQYYNGEERAKGNILERFSAQQFPDLHSELNLSSLELGDSALYFCASSVVGSPQETQYFGPGTRLLVL.